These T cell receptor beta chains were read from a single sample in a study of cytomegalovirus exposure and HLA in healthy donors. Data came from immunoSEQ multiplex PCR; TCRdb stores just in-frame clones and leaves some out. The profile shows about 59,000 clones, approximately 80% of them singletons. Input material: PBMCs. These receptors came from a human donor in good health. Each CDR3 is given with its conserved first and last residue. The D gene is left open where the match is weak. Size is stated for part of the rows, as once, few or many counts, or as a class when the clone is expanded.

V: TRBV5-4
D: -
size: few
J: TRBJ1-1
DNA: TGTGCCAGCAGCTCCGGGGGGGGACTGGCGAACACTGAAGCTTTCTTT
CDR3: CASSSGGGLANTEAFF

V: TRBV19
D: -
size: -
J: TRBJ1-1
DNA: TGTGCCAGTAGTACCCGAGGTCGGGGGATGAACACTGAAGCTTTCTTT
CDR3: CASSTRGRGMNTEAFF

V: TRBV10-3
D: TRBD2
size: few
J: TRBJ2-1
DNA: TGTGCCATCACTAGCGGGAGTAAAGTTGTCTACAATGAGCAGTTCTTC
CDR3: CAITSGSKVVYNEQFF

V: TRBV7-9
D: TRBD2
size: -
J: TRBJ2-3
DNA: TGTGCCAGCAGCCCCGGACTAGCCCGCACAGATACGCAGTATTTT
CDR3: CASSPGLARTDTQYF

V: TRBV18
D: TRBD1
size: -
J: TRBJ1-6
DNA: TGTGCCAGCTCACCAAGAGGGGGCCGTAATTCACCCCTCCACTTT
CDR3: CASSPRGGRNSPLHF

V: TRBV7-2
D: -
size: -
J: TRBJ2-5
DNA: TGTGCCAGCAGCTTCAGTTGGCAGGTACAAGAGACCCAGTACTTC
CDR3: CASSFSWQVQETQYF

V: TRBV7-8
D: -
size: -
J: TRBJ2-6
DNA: TGTGCCAGCAGCTACGATGGAGTTTTCTCTGGGGCCAACGTCCTGACTTTC
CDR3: CASSYDGVFSGANVLTF

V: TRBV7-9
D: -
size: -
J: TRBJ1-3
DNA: TGTGCCAGCGGCCCCGCGGCTCGCCCTGGAAACACCATATATTTT
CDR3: CASGPAARPGNTIYF

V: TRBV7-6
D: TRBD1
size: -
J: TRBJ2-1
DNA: TGTGCCAGCAGCTTAGGGAGTCCCGGGACAGCTTACAATGAGCAGTTCTTC
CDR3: CASSLGSPGTAYNEQFF

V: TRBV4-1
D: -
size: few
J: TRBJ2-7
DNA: TGCGCCAGCAGCCAAGGGGGGACAAAGCAGTACTTC
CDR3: CASSQGGTKQYF

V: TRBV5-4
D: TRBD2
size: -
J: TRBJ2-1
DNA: TGTGCCAGCAGCGCCGGGACTAGCGGGAAATATGAGCAGTTCTTC
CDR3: CASSAGTSGKYEQFF

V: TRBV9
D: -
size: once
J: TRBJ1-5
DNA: TGTGCCAGCAGCGTAGACAGGGTTCAGCCCCAGCATTTT
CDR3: CASSVDRVQPQHF

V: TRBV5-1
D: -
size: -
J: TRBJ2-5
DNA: TGCGCCAGCAGCTTAAGGGACAACCTGGGAGAGACCCAGTACTTC
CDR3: CASSLRDNLGETQYF

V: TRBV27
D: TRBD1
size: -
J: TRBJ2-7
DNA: TGTGCCAGCAGTTTTCCGGACAGGAATCAATTCAAAGACTACGAGCAGTACTTC
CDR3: CASSFPDRNQFKDYEQYF

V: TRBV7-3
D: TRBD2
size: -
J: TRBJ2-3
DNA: TGTGCCAGCAGCTTACAGGCTAGCGGGGGCATAAATACGCAGTATTTT
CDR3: CASSLQASGGINTQYF

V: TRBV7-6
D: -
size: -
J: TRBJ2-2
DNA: TGTGCCAGCAGACCGAACAGGGGTGGTCGGTCGGGAGGGCCGCGGGAGCTGTTTTTT
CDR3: CASRPNRGGRSGGPRELFF

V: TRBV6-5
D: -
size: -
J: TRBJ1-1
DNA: TGTGCCAGCAGCTACTTTCCACAACTAACTGAAGCTTTCTTT
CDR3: CASSYFPQLTEAFF

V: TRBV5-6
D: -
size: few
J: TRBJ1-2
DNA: TGTGCCAGCAAGGCGGGGCGTTGGGGCTACACCTTC
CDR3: CASKAGRWGYTF

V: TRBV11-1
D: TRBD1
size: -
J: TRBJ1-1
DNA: TGTGCCAGCAGTTATTTAGACAGGGGGAACACTGAAGCTTTCTTT
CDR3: CASSYLDRGNTEAFF

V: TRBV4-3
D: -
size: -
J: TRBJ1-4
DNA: TGCGCCAGCAGCCAATCACCATACCAACGGGGTTTTAATGAAAAACTGTTTTTT
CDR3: CASSQSPYQRGFNEKLFF

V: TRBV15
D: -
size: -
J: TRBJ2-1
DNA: TGTGCCACCTCCCGCGAATATTACAATGAGCAGTTCTTC
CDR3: CATSREYYNEQFF

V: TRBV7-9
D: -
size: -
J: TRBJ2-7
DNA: TGTGCCAGCAGTAAACGGGAGTACGAGCAGTACTTC
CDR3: CASSKREYEQYF

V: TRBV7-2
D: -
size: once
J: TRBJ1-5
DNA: TGTGCCAGCGCGGGGGGGGAGGGGATGTGGAATCAGCCCCAGCATTTT
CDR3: CASAGGEGMWNQPQHF

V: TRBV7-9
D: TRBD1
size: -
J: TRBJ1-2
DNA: TGTGCCAGCAGCCTTCACCAGGGGGACGATGGCTACACCTTC
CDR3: CASSLHQGDDGYTF

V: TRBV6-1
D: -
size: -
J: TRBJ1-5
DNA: TGTGCCAGCAGAATACAGATAATTAGCAATCAGCCCCAGCATTTT
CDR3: CASRIQIISNQPQHF

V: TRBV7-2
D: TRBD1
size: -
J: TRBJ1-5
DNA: TGTGCCAGCAGCCAGAGACAGGGTGGCAATCAGCCCCAGCATTTT
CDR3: CASSQRQGGNQPQHF

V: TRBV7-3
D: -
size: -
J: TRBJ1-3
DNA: TGTGCCAGCAGCGCCGAGGGTAGCAGGCCCCAATATTTT
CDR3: CASSAEGSRPQYF

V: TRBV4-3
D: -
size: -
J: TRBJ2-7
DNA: TGCGCCAGCAGCCAAGGTCAGGGGACCTACGAGCAGTACTTC
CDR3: CASSQGQGTYEQYF

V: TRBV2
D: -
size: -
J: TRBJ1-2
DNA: TGTGCCAGCAGTGAGCAGGCTTCCACTAACTATGGCTACACCTTC
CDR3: CASSEQASTNYGYTF

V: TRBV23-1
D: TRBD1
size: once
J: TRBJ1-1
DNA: TGCGCCAGCAGCCAGGGGGTCGATACTGAAGCTTTCTTT
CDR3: CASSQGVDTEAFF

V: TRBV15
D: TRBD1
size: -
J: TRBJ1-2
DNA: TGTGCCACCAGCAGAGACAGGGGGCTTGGTGGCTACACCTTC
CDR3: CATSRDRGLGGYTF

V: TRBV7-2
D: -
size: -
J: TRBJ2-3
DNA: TGTGCCAGCAACGCCAGGAAGCCTACAGATACGCAGTATTTT
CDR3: CASNARKPTDTQYF

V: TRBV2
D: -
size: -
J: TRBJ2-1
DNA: TGTGCCAGCAGTTGGCCAAACGAGCAGTTCTTC
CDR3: CASSWPNEQFF

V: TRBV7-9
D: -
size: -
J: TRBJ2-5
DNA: TGTGCCAGCAGCTTAAGCTGGCAAGAGACCCAGTACTTC
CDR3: CASSLSWQETQYF

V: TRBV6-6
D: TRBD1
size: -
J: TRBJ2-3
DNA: TGTGCCAGCAGCAATACACAGGGGAAAGAGTATTTT
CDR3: CASSNTQGKEYF

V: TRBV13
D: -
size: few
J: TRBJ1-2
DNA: TGTGCCAGTAGCATCGTAATGGTACAGGGTAATGGCTACACCTTC
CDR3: CASSIVMVQGNGYTF

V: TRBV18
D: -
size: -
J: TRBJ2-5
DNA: TGTGCCAGCTCACCAGCCGGGAGCATGGGAGAGACCCAGTACTTC
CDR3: CASSPAGSMGETQYF

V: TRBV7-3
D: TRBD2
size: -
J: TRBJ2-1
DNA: TGTGCCAGCAGCCCACGGACTAGCGGGAGGGAGGTGTTCTTC
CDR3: CASSPRTSGREVFF

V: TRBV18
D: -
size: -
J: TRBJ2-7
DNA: TGTGCCAGCTCACCCAAGGAGAGCTACGAGCAGTACTTC
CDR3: CASSPKESYEQYF

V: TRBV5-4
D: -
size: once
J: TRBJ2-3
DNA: TGTGCCAGCAGCCCCGAGGAGACAGCGCGGGGAGATACGCAGTATTTT
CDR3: CASSPEETARGDTQYF

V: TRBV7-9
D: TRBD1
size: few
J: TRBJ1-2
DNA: TGTGCCAGCAGCTTAGTTGGGACAGGGGAACGGTATGGCTACACCTTC
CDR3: CASSLVGTGERYGYTF

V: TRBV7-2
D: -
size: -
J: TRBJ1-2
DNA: -
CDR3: CASSFGQGAATF

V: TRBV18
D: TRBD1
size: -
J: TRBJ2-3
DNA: TGTGCCAGCTCAGCCGGGACAGGGGGCGCAGATACGCAGTATTTT
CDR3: CASSAGTGGADTQYF

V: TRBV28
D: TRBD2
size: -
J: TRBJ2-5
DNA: TGTGCCAGCAGCAAAAACCTAGCGGACCAAGAGACCCAGTACTTC
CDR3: CASSKNLADQETQYF